The TCR beta chain described here comes from a study of blood T cell repertoires in COVID-19. Whole-study context: COVID-19 samples, acute and convalescent, were from the United States, Italy and Spain. In each case, the material was cDNA or gDNA derived from T cells, B-cell-depleted T cells, or PBMCs.

There are 15 residues in the CDR3. With 6 bases removed from V and 6 bases from J, the gap between germline ends came to 20 bases. Germline CDR1 reads MDHEN; CDR2 reads SYDVKM. Sequencing used immunoSEQ multiplex PCR; TCRdb keeps in-frame clones, though not all of them. Counted here are 150,000 to 200,000 clones, around 76% occurring once; the ten biggest clones make up roughly 8.7%. The receptor comes from a woman between 50 and 59 years old with active or convalescent COVID-19. The sequencing sample was made of peripheral blood. V usage is TRBV28 and J usage is TRBJ1-2; D perhaps matches TRBD1 (5 bases). The CDR3, as DNA: TGTGCCAGCAGCTTGGGGCTTGGGGGGGTGGATGGCTACACCTTC. Protein: CASSLGLGGVDGYTF.